The 8 T cell receptor beta chains reported below all come from one sample, sequenced in a study of identical twins. MiXCR was run by TCRdb on the 5' RACE reads, yielding one entry per CDR3 protein. Of nearly 250,000 distinct CDR3 sequences detected, approximately 7% appear once; the ten largest clones hold roughly 3.6%. This same sample was also part of a study on yellow fever vaccine responses in identical twins.

Sequenced input: memory (CD45RO+) T cells sorted from blood. The receptors were gathered from a woman aged 18-29 years in good health.

This clonotype was detected only a few times. The V gene is TRBV20-1, the J gene TRBJ2-4, with a possible D match to TRBD1 (5 bases). The CDR3 is 10 residues long. Trimming cost V 6 bases and J 6 bases, with 6 bases left between them. Germline loops: CDR1 DFQATT, CDR2 SNEGSKA (reference sequence). CDR3 sequence (DNA): TGCAGTGCCGACAGAAACATTCAGTACTTC. Its translation is CSADRNIQYF.

This clonotype was recorded many times. The genes are TRBV12-3 or TRBV12-4 and TRBJ2-1; unclear D gene. V gave up 3 bases and J gave up 5 bases, with 8 bases separating them. The CDR3 length is 13 residues. CDR3 bases: TGTGCCAGCAGTTTTGTTTTTCACAATGAGCAGTTCTTC. Protein product: CASSFVFHNEQFF.

This clonotype was recorded many times. The chain has TRBV27 and TRBJ2-2; 7 nucleotides line up with TRBD2. From germline, CDR1 is MNHEY and CDR2 SMNVEV (reference sequence). The CDR3 spans 15 residues. The V segment lost 2 bases and the J segment 2 bases; nucleotides outside the gene matches: 2. The CDR3 here is CASSLMTSNTGELFF. The DNA for the CDR3 is TGTGCCAGCAGTTTAATGACTAGCAACACCGGGGAGCTGTTTTTT.

This clonotype turned up a few times. The V and J genes are TRBV7-3 and TRBJ1-4, with 7 bases matching TRBD1. In germline, CDR1 is SGHTA, CDR2 FQGTGA. The CDR3 loop spans 17 amino acids. The junction had 16 bases not matched to a gene; V was cut back by 8 bases and J by 4 bases. The CDR3 nucleotides read TGTGCCAGCCAAGGGGGGGGAGGGGGCGCAAATAATGAAAAACTGTTTTTT. This sequence encodes CASQGGGGGANNEKLFF.

The sample holds many counts of this clonotype. V is TRBV10-3 and J is TRBJ2-1; 11 bases agree with TRBD1. This CDR3 is built from 15 residues. Trimming cost V 3 bases and J 7 bases; bases outside gene matches: 5. The germline V gene encodes CDR1 ENHRY and CDR2 SYGVKD. The CDR3 protein is CAISDLGQGANEQFF. The CDR3 DNA reads TGTGCCATCAGTGACTTAGGACAGGGGGCTAATGAGCAGTTCTTC.

In this sample, this clonotype turned up a few times. This chain links TRBV9 with TRBJ1-4, with 7 bases lining up with TRBD1. Per germline, CDR1 SGDLS and CDR2 YYNGEE. V lost 4 bases and J lost 0; bases outside the gene matches: 15. The CDR3 extends over 19 amino acids. As DNA, the CDR3 is TGTGCCAGCAGCCCAGGGGGGGTCGCCCCCATTGCAACTAATGAAAAACTGTTTTTT. This encodes CASSPGGVAPIATNEKLFF.

The chain joins TRBV7-9 to TRBJ1-1; 7 bases agree with TRBD1. Germline values: CDR1 SEHNR, CDR2 FQNEAQ (reference sequence). Trimming removed 6 bases from V and 4 bases from J; junction bases left unmatched: 5. This CDR3 region has 13 residues. The CDR3 coding sequence is TGTGCCAGCAGGCCGACAGGGCCCACTGAAGCTTTCTTT. Residues: CASRPTGPTEAFF.

This clonotype has at least ten counts. The chain links TRBV6-5 to TRBJ1-2; 9 bases are a match to TRBD1. Trimming cost V 4 bases and J 3 bases; bases outside gene matches: 6. The CDR3 has 15 amino acids. Germline V lookup: CDR1 MNHEY, CDR2 SVGAGI. In DNA form, the CDR3 reads TGTGCCAGCAGTTCGGGACAGGGAAGTTACTATGGCTACACCTTC. It yields the protein CASSSGQGSYYGYTF.